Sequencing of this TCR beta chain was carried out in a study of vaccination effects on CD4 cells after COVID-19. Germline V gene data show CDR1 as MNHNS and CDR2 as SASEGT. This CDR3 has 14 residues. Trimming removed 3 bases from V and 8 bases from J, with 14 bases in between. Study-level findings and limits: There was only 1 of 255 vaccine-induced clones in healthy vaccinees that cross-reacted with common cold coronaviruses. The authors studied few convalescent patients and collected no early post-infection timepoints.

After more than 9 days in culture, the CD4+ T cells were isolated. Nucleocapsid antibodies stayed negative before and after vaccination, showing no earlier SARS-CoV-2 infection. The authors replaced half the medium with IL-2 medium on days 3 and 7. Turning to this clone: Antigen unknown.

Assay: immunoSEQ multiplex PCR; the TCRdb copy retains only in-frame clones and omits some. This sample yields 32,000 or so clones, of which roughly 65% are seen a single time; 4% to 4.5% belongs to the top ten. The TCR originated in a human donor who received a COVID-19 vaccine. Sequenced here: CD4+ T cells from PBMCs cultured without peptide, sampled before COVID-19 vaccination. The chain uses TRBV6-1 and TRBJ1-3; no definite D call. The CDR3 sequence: CASSDAGGGDTIYF. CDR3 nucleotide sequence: TGTGCCAGCAGTGACGCGGGCGGAGGAGACACCATATATTTT.